The rows below give T cell receptor beta chains drawn from one sample of a study of shared clonotypes between healthy human individuals. The table came from immunoSEQ multiplex PCR; TCRdb's copy has only in-frame clones and leaves some out. The data hold about 1 million clones, with about 80% observed a single time. The sequencing input was memory CD4+ T cells sorted from blood. The receptors come from a man younger than 35 in good health. Each CDR3 is given with its conserved first and last residue. D genes are given only for firm matches. Clone size appears in some rows only: once, few, many, or a class for an expanded clone.

cdr3_aa: CASSSGQGKKNIQYF
cdr3_nt: TGTGCCAGCAGCTCCGGACAGGGGAAAAAAAACATTCAGTACTTC
v_call: TRBV5-8
d_call: TRBD1
j_call: TRBJ2-4
clone_size: many

cdr3_aa: CASSHSGQIKAKDTQYF
cdr3_nt: TGTGCCAGCAGCCACAGTGGACAGATAAAGGCTAAGGATACGCAGTATTTT
v_call: TRBV11-1
d_call: NA
j_call: TRBJ2-3
clone_size: NA

cdr3_aa: CASSERGSLSNSPLHF
cdr3_nt: TGCGCCAGCAGTGAGAGGGGGAGCCTAAGCAATTCACCCCTCCACTTT
v_call: TRBV10-2
d_call: NA
j_call: TRBJ1-6
clone_size: NA

cdr3_aa: CASSQGWVGLATNEKLFF
cdr3_nt: TGTGCCAGCAGCCAAGGTTGGGTAGGGCTTGCAACTAATGAAAAACTGTTTTTT
v_call: TRBV14
d_call: NA
j_call: TRBJ1-4
clone_size: few

cdr3_aa: CASRFGGSTDTQYF
cdr3_nt: TGTGCCAGTCGATTTGGGGGTAGCACAGATACGCAGTATTTT
v_call: TRBV7-2
d_call: NA
j_call: TRBJ2-3
clone_size: NA

cdr3_aa: CASTQGFGTEAFF
cdr3_nt: TGTGCCAGCACCCAGGGTTTCGGGACTGAAGCTTTCTTT
v_call: TRBV28
d_call: NA
j_call: TRBJ1-1
clone_size: NA

cdr3_aa: CASSWEGHSTGELFF
cdr3_nt: TGCGCCAGCAGCTGGGAGGGGCACAGCACCGGGGAGCTGTTTTTT
v_call: TRBV5-1
d_call: TRBD2
j_call: TRBJ2-2
clone_size: NA

cdr3_aa: CTSRLISYRREKRAHF
cdr3_nt: TGCACCAGCAGACTCATTTCTTATCGGAGGGAAAAACGGGCCCACTTC
v_call: TRBV1
d_call: NA
j_call: TRBJ2-4
clone_size: NA

cdr3_aa: CASTVPGSTDTQYF
cdr3_nt: TGTGCCAGCACTGTGCCCGGTAGCACAGATACGCAGTATTTT
v_call: TRBV28
d_call: NA
j_call: TRBJ2-3
clone_size: NA

cdr3_aa: CASSPPGNTEAFF
cdr3_nt: TGTGCCAGCTCACCCCCGGGCAACACTGAAGCTTTCTTT
v_call: TRBV18
d_call: NA
j_call: TRBJ1-1
clone_size: few

cdr3_aa: CASSLTTYEQCF
cdr3_nt: TGTGCCAGCAGCTTGACTACCTACGAGCAGTGCTTC
v_call: TRBV7-2
d_call: NA
j_call: TRBJ2-7
clone_size: NA

cdr3_aa: CASSVGTVNQPQHF
cdr3_nt: TGTGCCAGCAGCGTTGGGACAGTCAATCAGCCCCAGCATTTT
v_call: TRBV2
d_call: TRBD1
j_call: TRBJ1-5
clone_size: NA

cdr3_aa: CASQAGIQETQYF
cdr3_nt: TGTGCCAGTCAAGCGGGTATACAAGAGACCCAGTACTTC
v_call: TRBV9
d_call: NA
j_call: TRBJ2-5
clone_size: few

cdr3_aa: CASSQRGTSSETQYF
cdr3_nt: TGCGCCAGCAGCCAGCGCGGGACTTCCTCGGAGACCCAGTACTTC
v_call: TRBV4-3
d_call: NA
j_call: TRBJ2-5
clone_size: NA

cdr3_aa: CASSEGGSGANVLTF
cdr3_nt: TGTGCCAGCAGTGAAGGGGGCTCTGGGGCCAACGTCCTGACTTTC
v_call: TRBV6-1
d_call: NA
j_call: TRBJ2-6
clone_size: few

cdr3_aa: CASSAAGMETQYF
cdr3_nt: TGTGCCAGCAGTGCAGCGGGAATGGAGACCCAGTACTTC
v_call: TRBV2
d_call: TRBD2
j_call: TRBJ2-5
clone_size: few

cdr3_aa: CSVRRTDTSYEQYF
cdr3_nt: TGCAGCGTCCGCCGGACAGACACCTCCTACGAGCAGTACTTC
v_call: TRBV29-1
d_call: NA
j_call: TRBJ2-7
clone_size: NA

cdr3_aa: CASGGPASGNTIYF
cdr3_nt: TGCGCCAGCGGGGGACCAGCCTCTGGAAACACCATATATTTT
v_call: TRBV10-2
d_call: NA
j_call: TRBJ1-3
clone_size: NA

cdr3_aa: CASAGRGDRGYTF
cdr3_nt: TGTGCCAGCGCGGGACGGGGAGATCGGGGCTACACCTTC
v_call: TRBV11-2
d_call: NA
j_call: TRBJ1-2
clone_size: NA

cdr3_aa: CASSRTRGQETQYF
cdr3_nt: TGTGCCAGCAGTCGAACCCGGGGGCAAGAGACCCAGTACTTC
v_call: TRBV6-5
d_call: NA
j_call: TRBJ2-5
clone_size: NA

cdr3_aa: CAWNTEYYEQYF
cdr3_nt: TGTGCCTGGAACACAGAATACTACGAGCAGTACTTC
v_call: TRBV30
d_call: NA
j_call: TRBJ2-7
clone_size: once

cdr3_aa: CASSLLSGAGANVLTF
cdr3_nt: TGTGCCAGCTCGCTTCTTTCGGGCGCTGGGGCCAACGTCCTGACTTTC
v_call: TRBV18
d_call: NA
j_call: TRBJ2-6
clone_size: NA

cdr3_aa: CASSAGTSGNTIYF
cdr3_nt: TGTGCCAGCAGTGCCGGGACCAGTGGAAACACCATATATTTT
v_call: TRBV2
d_call: NA
j_call: TRBJ1-3
clone_size: few

cdr3_aa: CASSMAGTGGFQPQHF
cdr3_nt: TGTGCCAGCAGCATGGCCGGGACAGGGGGCTTTCAGCCCCAGCATTTT
v_call: TRBV7-8
d_call: TRBD1
j_call: TRBJ1-5
clone_size: NA

cdr3_aa: CASSRDKGDSPLHF
cdr3_nt: TGTGCCAGCAGTCGGGACAAAGGAGATTCACCCCTCCACTTT
v_call: TRBV6-5
d_call: NA
j_call: TRBJ1-6
clone_size: NA

cdr3_aa: CASSDRWNQPQHF
cdr3_nt: TGTGCCAGTAGTGATCGGTGGAATCAGCCCCAGCATTTT
v_call: TRBV19
d_call: NA
j_call: TRBJ1-5
clone_size: NA

cdr3_aa: CASSEGDRRNEKLFF
cdr3_nt: TGTGCCAGCAGTGAAGGGGACAGACGTAATGAAAAACTGTTTTTT
v_call: TRBV25-1
d_call: TRBD1
j_call: TRBJ1-4
clone_size: once

cdr3_aa: CASSSGTGEAFF
cdr3_nt: TGTGCCAGCAGCAGCGGGACAGGTGAAGCTTTCTTT
v_call: TRBV2
d_call: TRBD1
j_call: TRBJ1-1
clone_size: NA

cdr3_aa: CASSEVLGGLGGNTIYF
cdr3_nt: TGTGCCAGCAGTGAAGTCCTAGGGGGGCTGGGGGGAAACACCATATATTTT
v_call: TRBV6-1
d_call: NA
j_call: TRBJ1-3
clone_size: NA

cdr3_aa: CATDRGHNYGYTF
cdr3_nt: TGTGCCACCGACAGGGGGCATAACTATGGCTACACCTTC
v_call: TRBV28
d_call: TRBD1
j_call: TRBJ1-2
clone_size: NA

cdr3_aa: CASTGAGANVLTF
cdr3_nt: TGTGCCAGCACGGGGGCTGGGGCCAACGTCCTGACTTTC
v_call: TRBV6-1
d_call: NA
j_call: TRBJ2-6
clone_size: NA

cdr3_aa: CAWSVMEGETQYF
cdr3_nt: TGTGCCTGGAGTGTAATGGAAGGGGAGACCCAGTACTTC
v_call: TRBV30
d_call: NA
j_call: TRBJ2-5
clone_size: NA

cdr3_aa: CASSQSARQGADTQYF
cdr3_nt: TGCGCCAGCAGCCAATCAGCGCGACAGGGGGCAGATACGCAGTATTTT
v_call: TRBV4-1
d_call: TRBD1
j_call: TRBJ2-3
clone_size: NA

cdr3_aa: CASSPQSGYEQYF
cdr3_nt: TGTGCCAGCAGCCCCCAGTCTGGCTACGAGCAGTACTTC
v_call: TRBV7-6
d_call: NA
j_call: TRBJ2-7
clone_size: NA

cdr3_aa: CAISESYLGGDTQYF
cdr3_nt: TGTGCCATCAGTGAGTCGTATTTGGGAGGGGATACGCAGTATTTT
v_call: TRBV10-3
d_call: TRBD2
j_call: TRBJ2-3
clone_size: NA

cdr3_aa: CASSENPAGGRNTQYF
cdr3_nt: TGTGCCAGCAGTGAAAACCCCGCGGGGGGACGAAATACGCAGTATTTT
v_call: TRBV6-1
d_call: TRBD2
j_call: TRBJ2-3
clone_size: NA

cdr3_aa: CASSFGQGRVDIQYF
cdr3_nt: TGCGCCAGCAGCTTCGGACAGGGGAGGGTTGACATTCAGTACTTC
v_call: TRBV5-1
d_call: TRBD1
j_call: TRBJ2-4
clone_size: NA

cdr3_aa: CASSQAAGDSYEQYF
cdr3_nt: TGCGCCAGCAGCCAAGCGGCAGGTGACTCCTACGAGCAGTACTTC
v_call: TRBV4-3
d_call: NA
j_call: TRBJ2-7
clone_size: NA

cdr3_aa: CASSPPGTSGATQYF
cdr3_nt: TGTGCCAGCAGTCCCCCAGGGACTAGCGGCGCGACCCAGTACTTC
v_call: TRBV28
d_call: TRBD2
j_call: TRBJ2-5
clone_size: NA

cdr3_aa: CASSADSNYGYTF
cdr3_nt: TGTGCCAGCAGCGCAGACTCCAACTATGGCTACACCTTC
v_call: TRBV5-4
d_call: NA
j_call: TRBJ1-2
clone_size: NA

cdr3_aa: CASSLYQGIHTF
cdr3_nt: TGTGCCAGCAGTTTATACCAGGGCATCCACACCTTC
v_call: TRBV28
d_call: NA
j_call: TRBJ1-2
clone_size: NA

cdr3_aa: CASSPRLGGVGTDTQYF
cdr3_nt: TGTGCCAGCTCACCACGACTAGGGGGCGTAGGCACAGATACGCAGTATTTT
v_call: TRBV18
d_call: NA
j_call: TRBJ2-3
clone_size: NA

cdr3_aa: CASTEGGLVTDTQYF
cdr3_nt: TGTGCCAGCACCGAAGGAGGACTAGTGACAGATACGCAGTATTTT
v_call: TRBV6-1
d_call: TRBD2
j_call: TRBJ2-3
clone_size: NA

cdr3_aa: CASSVGASRGPLHF
cdr3_nt: TGTGCCAGCAGTGTGGGGGCAAGCCGGGGACCCCTCCACTTT
v_call: TRBV2
d_call: NA
j_call: TRBJ1-6
clone_size: NA

cdr3_aa: CASSFAGTSGILTDTQYF
cdr3_nt: TGTGCCAGCAGCTTCGCTGGGACTAGCGGGATACTCACAGATACGCAGTATTTT
v_call: TRBV5-6
d_call: TRBD2
j_call: TRBJ2-3
clone_size: NA

cdr3_aa: CASSLAGGVKNEQFF
cdr3_nt: TGTGCCAGCAGTCTAGCGGGAGGGGTGAAGAATGAGCAGTTCTTC
v_call: TRBV6-5
d_call: TRBD2
j_call: TRBJ2-1
clone_size: NA

cdr3_aa: CASGSTIHEQYF
cdr3_nt: TGTGCCAGCGGGTCAACGATCCACGAGCAGTACTTC
v_call: TRBV28
d_call: NA
j_call: TRBJ2-7
clone_size: once

cdr3_aa: CASSQLGEQYF
cdr3_nt: TGTGCCAGCAGCCAATTGGGCGAGCAGTACTTC
v_call: TRBV7-2
d_call: NA
j_call: TRBJ2-7
clone_size: NA

cdr3_aa: CASSDPTGVQETQYF
cdr3_nt: TGCGCCAGCAGCGACCCGACAGGGGTCCAAGAGACCCAGTACTTC
v_call: TRBV5-1
d_call: TRBD1
j_call: TRBJ2-5
clone_size: NA

cdr3_aa: CASSHPSDTQYF
cdr3_nt: TGCGCCAGCAGCCACCCGTCAGATACGCAGTATTTT
v_call: TRBV4-1
d_call: NA
j_call: TRBJ2-3
clone_size: NA

cdr3_aa: CASSVGPSGVNEQFF
cdr3_nt: TGTGCCAGCAGCGTAGGCCCTAGCGGGGTCAATGAGCAGTTCTTC
v_call: TRBV9
d_call: TRBD2
j_call: TRBJ2-1
clone_size: NA

cdr3_aa: CASSFPATNEKLFF
cdr3_nt: TGTGCCAGCAGCTTTCCGGCGACTAATGAAAAACTGTTTTTT
v_call: TRBV7-9
d_call: NA
j_call: TRBJ1-4
clone_size: NA

cdr3_aa: CASSLAREQFF
cdr3_nt: TGTGCCAGCAGCTTAGCCCGCGAGCAGTTCTTC
v_call: TRBV7-9
d_call: NA
j_call: TRBJ2-1
clone_size: few

cdr3_aa: CASSYSGLNSPLHF
cdr3_nt: TGTGCCAGCAGTTACTCGGGCTTAAATTCACCCCTCCACTTT
v_call: TRBV6-5
d_call: NA
j_call: TRBJ1-6
clone_size: NA